Each of the 5 T cell receptor beta chains below was sequenced from the same sample in a study of Tregs in tolerant kidney transplant recipients. Produced via immunoSEQ multiplex PCR; TCRdb's table is partial and in-frame only. This sample's table reports about 23,000 clones. Recipients received nonmyeloablative bone marrow transplants from related graft donors, with transient mixed chimerism. Source: CD4+ T cells from blood (PBMCs), taken 6 months after the transplant. The receptors were sampled from a human patient who received a combined kidney and bone marrow transplant. Among the T cells, some may be from the graft donor.

As regards this clone: Read sequence stops 3 residues before the CDR3 end, and the germline J gene provides the missing end. V gene TRBV10-3 combines with J gene TRBJ1-2; TRBD1 aligns across 8 bases. V trimming: 4 bases; J trimming: 6 bases; junction bases outside the gene matches: 1. The CDR3 has 12 amino acids. Germline V lookup: CDR1 ENHRY, CDR2 SYGVKD. The part of the CDR3 DNA that was read is TGTGCCATCAGTGGGACAGGGCATGGC. Translated: CAISGTGHG. The full CDR3 reads CAISGTGHGYTF.

On this clone: The DNA ends 3 residues before the CDR3 does, and the rest of the CDR3 is filled in from the germline J gene. The V and J genes are TRBV5-1 and TRBJ1-1; D uncertain. The ends were cut back, 2 bases at V and 1 base at J, with 6 bases in the middle. CDR1 SGHRS and CDR2 YFSETQ come from the germline V gene. The CDR3 has 13 residues. Incomplete CDR3 DNA: TGCGCCAGCAGCTTCCAAGCGAACACTGAA. Its translation is CASSFQANTE. The entire CDR3 is CASSFQANTEAFF.

About this clone itself: The sequence runs out 3 residues before the end of the CDR3; the remainder is reconstructed from the germline J gene. The gene calls are TRBV7-2 and TRBJ2-1; D is perhaps TRBD2 (6 bases). The ends were cut back, 7 bases at V and 5 bases at J, with 18 bases in the middle. The CDR3 contains 15 residues. The V gene's germline CDR1 is SGHTA and CDR2 FQGNSA. CDR3 bases read: TGTGCCAGCACTCCGTTGGGCGGGGCTAACAATGAG. Translation gives CASTPLGGANNE. The full-length CDR3 reads as CASTPLGGANNEQFF.

Regarding this clone: The CDR3 end falls 3 residues outside the read, so it is completed with the germline J gene. The chain has TRBV6-1 and TRBJ2-7; 9 nucleotides match TRBD1. The junction had 10 bases not matched to a gene; V was cut back by 4 bases and J by 6 bases. The CDR3 runs to 15 residues. Germline V gene lookup returns CDR1 MNHNS and CDR2 SASEGT. The CDR3 bases that were read are TGTGCCAGCAGTGGCGTCGGGACAGGGTCCCTCGAG. Residues: CASSGVGTGSLE. The entire CDR3 protein is CASSGVGTGSLEQYF.

Turning to this clone: The CDR3 end falls 3 residues outside the read, so it is completed with the germline J gene. This chain links TRBV11-2 with TRBJ2-5; D is perhaps TRBD1 (6 bases). V gave up 3 bases and J gave up 5 bases, with 7 bases separating them. Germline CDR1 reads SGHAT; CDR2 reads FQNNGV. The CDR3 covers 12 residues. CDR3 DNA, as far as it was read: TGTGCCAGCAGCTTGCAGGGGGAGACC. Its translation is CASSLQGET. The CDR3 in its entirety is CASSLQGETQYF. Variable domain in full (rest from reference TRBV11-2 and TRBJ2-5): EAGVAQSPRYKIIEKRQSVAFWCNPISGHATLYWYQQILGQGPKLLIQFQNNGVVDDSQLPKDRFSAERLKGVDSTLKIQPAKLEDSAVYLCASSLQGETQYFGPGTRLLVL.